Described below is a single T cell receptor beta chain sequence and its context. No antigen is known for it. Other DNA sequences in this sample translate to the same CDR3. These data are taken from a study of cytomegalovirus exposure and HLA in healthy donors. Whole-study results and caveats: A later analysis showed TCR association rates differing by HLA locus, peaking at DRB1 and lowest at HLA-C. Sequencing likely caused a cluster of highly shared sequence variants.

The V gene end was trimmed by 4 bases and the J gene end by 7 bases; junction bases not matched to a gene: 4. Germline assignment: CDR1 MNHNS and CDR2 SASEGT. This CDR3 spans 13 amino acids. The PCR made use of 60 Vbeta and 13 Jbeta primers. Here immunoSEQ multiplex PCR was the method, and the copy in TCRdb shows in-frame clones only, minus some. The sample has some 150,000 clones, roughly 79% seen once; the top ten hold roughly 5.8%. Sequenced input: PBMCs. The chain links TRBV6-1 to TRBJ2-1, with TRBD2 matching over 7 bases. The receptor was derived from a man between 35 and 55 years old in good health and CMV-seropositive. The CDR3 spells CASSVREFNEQFF. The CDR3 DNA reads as TGTGCCAGCAGTGTGCGGGAGTTTAATGAGCAGTTCTTC.